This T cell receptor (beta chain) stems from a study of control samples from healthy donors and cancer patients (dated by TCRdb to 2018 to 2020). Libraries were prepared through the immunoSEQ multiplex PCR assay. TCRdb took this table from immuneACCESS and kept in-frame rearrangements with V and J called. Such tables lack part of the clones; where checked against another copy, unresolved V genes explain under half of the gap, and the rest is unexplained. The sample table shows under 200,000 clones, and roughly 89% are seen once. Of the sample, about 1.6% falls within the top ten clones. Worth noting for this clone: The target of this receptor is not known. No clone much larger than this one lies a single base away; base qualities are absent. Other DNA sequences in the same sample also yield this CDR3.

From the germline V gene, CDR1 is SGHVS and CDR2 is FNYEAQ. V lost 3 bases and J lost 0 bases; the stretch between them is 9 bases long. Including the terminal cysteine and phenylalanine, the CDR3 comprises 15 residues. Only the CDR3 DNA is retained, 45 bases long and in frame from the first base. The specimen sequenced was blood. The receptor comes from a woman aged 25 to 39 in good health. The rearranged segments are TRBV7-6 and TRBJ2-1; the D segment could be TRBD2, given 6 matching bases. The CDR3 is CASSLSGVSYNEQFF. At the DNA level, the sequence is TGTGCCAGCAGCTTGTCGGGGGTCTCCTACAATGAGCAGTTCTTC.